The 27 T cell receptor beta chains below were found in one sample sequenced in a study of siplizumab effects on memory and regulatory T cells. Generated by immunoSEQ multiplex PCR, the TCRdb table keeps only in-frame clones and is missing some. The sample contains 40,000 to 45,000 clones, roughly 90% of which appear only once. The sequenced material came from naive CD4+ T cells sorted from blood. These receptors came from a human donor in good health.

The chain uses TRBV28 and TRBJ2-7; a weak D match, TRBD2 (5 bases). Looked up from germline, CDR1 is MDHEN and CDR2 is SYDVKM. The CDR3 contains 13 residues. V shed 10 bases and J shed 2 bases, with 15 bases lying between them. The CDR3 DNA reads TGTGCCACCCATCCTTACGGGGCCTACGAGCAGTACTTC. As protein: CATHPYGAYEQYF.

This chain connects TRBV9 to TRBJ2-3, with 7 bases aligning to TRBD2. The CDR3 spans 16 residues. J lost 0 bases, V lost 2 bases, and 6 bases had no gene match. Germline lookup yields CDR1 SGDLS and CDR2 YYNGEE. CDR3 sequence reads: CASSVRPAGSTDTQYF. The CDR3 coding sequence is TGTGCCAGCAGCGTCAGACCAGCGGGGAGCACAGATACGCAGTATTTT.

The CDR3 DNA sequence: TGTGCCAGTAGTATTGGGACTAGCGGGAGGATGGGATACGAGCAGTACTTC. Its translation: CASSIGTSGRMGYEQYF. The rearrangement joins TRBV19 to TRBJ2-7; TRBD2 matches at 15 bases. CDR3 length: 17 amino acids. The germline V gene has CDR1 LNHDA and CDR2 SQIVND (reference sequence). V shed 3 bases and J 4 bases; nucleotides not matched to a gene: 7.

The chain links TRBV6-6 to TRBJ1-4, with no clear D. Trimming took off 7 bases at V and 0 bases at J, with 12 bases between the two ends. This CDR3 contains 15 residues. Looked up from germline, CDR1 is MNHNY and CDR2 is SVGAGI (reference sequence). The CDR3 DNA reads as TGTGCCAGCAAAATTCGACGAGCAACTAATGAAAAACTGTTTTTT. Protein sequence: CASKIRRATNEKLFF.

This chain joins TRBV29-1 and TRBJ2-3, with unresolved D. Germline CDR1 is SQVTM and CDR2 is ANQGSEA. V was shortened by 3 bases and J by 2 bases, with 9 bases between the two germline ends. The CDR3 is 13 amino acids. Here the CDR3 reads CSVDAGFTDTQYF. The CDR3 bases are TGCAGCGTTGACGCTGGGTTCACAGATACGCAGTATTTT.

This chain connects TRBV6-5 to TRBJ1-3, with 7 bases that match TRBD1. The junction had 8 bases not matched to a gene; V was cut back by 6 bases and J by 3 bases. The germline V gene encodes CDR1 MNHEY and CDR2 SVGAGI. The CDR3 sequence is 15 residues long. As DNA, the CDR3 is TGTGCCAGCAGCACCCAGGGGGGGAGTGGAAACACCATATATTTT. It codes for CASSTQGGSGNTIYF.

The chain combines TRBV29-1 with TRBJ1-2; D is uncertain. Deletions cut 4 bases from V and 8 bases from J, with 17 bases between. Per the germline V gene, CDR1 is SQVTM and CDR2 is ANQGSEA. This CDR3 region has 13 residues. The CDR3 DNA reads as TGCAGCGTTGGACGTCCGGAACTTAAGGGCTACACCTTC. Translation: CSVGRPELKGYTF. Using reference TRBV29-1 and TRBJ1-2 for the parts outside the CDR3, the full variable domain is SAVISQKPSRDICQRGTSLTIQCQVDSQVTMMFWYRQQPGQSLTLIATANQGSEATYESGFVIDKFPISRPNLTFSTLTVSNMSPEDSSIYLCSVGRPELKGYTFGSGTRLTVV.

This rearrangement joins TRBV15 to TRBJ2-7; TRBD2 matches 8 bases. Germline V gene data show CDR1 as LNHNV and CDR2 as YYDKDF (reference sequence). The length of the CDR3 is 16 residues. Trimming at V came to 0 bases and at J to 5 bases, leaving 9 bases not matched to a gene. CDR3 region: CATSRDIAGTADEQYF. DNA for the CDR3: TGTGCCACCAGCAGAGATATAGCGGGAACAGCGGACGAGCAGTACTTC. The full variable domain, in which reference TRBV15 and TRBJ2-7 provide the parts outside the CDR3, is DAMVIQNPRYQVTQFGKPVTLSCSQTLNHNVMYWYQQKSSQAPKLLFHYYDKDFNNEADTPDNFQSRRPNTSFCFLDIRSPGLGDTAMYLCATSRDIAGTADEQYFGPGTRLTVT.

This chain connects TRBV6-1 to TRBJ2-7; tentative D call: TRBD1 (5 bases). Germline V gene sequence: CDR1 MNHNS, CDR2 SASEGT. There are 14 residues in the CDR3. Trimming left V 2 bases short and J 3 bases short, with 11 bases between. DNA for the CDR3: TGTGCCAGCAGTGAATTAGGGGCAGTCTACGAGCAGTACTTC. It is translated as CASSELGAVYEQYF.

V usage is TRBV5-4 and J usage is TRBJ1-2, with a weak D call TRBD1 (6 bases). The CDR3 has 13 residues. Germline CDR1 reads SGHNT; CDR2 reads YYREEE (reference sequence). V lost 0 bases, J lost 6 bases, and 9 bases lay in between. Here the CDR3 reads CASSLVGQNGYTF. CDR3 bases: TGTGCCAGCAGCTTGGTTGGACAGAATGGCTACACCTTC.

The CDR3 sequence: CASSLRTGLDEQYF. DNA of the CDR3: TGCGCCAGCAGCTTGCGGACAGGGCTGGACGAGCAGTACTTC. The chain uses TRBV5-1 and TRBJ2-7; 8 bases line up with TRBD1. Trimming cost V 1 base and J 5 bases; bases outside gene matches: 5. This CDR3 is built from 14 residues. CDR1 is SGHRS and CDR2 is YFSETQ in the germline V gene.

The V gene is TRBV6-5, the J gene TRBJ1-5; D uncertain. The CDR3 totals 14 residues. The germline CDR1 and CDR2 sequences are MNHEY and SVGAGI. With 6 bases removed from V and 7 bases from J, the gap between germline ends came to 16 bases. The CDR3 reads CASSRLVGNQPQHF. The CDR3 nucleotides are TGTGCCAGCAGCCGCCTCGTGGGGAACCAGCCCCAGCATTTT.

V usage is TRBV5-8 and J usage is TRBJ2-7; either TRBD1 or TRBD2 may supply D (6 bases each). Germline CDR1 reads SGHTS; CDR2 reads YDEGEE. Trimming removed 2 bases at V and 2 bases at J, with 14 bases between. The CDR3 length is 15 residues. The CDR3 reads CASSLSGGGAYEQYF. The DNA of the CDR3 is TGTGCCAGCAGCTTAAGTGGAGGGGGAGCCTACGAGCAGTACTTC.

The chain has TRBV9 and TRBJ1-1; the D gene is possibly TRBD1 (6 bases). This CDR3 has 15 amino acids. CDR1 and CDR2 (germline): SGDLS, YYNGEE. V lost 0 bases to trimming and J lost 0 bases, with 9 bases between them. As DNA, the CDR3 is TGTGCCAGCAGCGTAGTCCCAGGGGTGAACACTGAAGCTTTCTTT. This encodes CASSVVPGVNTEAFF. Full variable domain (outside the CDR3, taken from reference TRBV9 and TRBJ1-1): DSGVTQTPKHLITATGQRVTLRCSPRSGDLSVYWYQQSLDQGLQFLIQYYNGEERAKGNILERFSAQQFPDLHSELNLSSLELGDSALYFCASSVVPGVNTEAFFGQGTRLTVV.

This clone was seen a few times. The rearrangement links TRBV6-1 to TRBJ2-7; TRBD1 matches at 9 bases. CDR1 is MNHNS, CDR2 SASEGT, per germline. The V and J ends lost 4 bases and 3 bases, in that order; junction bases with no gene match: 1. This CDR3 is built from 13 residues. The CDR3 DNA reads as TGTGCCAGCAGTGGGGACAGGGTCTACGAGCAGTACTTC. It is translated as CASSGDRVYEQYF.

The CDR3 DNA is TGCAGTGCTAAAGGGAATGAGCAGTTCTTC. Protein product: CSAKGNEQFF. The rearrangement joins TRBV20-1 to TRBJ2-1; D remains ambiguous. Trimming left V 4 bases short and J 7 bases short, with 5 bases between. CDR1 DFQATT and CDR2 SNEGSKA come from the germline V gene (reference sequence). There are 10 residues in the CDR3.

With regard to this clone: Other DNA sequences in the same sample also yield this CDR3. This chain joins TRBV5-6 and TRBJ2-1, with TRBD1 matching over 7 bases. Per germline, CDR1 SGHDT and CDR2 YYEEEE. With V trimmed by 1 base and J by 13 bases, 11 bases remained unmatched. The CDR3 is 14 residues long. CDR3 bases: TGTGCCAGCAGCTTGTCTGACAGGGTGGGTGTACAGTTCTTC. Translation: CASSLSDRVGVQFF.

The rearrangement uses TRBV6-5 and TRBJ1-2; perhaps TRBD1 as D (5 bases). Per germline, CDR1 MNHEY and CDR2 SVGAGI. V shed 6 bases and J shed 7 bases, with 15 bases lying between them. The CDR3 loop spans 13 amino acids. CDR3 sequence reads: CASRMGLASGYTF. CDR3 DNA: TGTGCCAGCAGGATGGGACTTGCTTCTGGCTACACCTTC.

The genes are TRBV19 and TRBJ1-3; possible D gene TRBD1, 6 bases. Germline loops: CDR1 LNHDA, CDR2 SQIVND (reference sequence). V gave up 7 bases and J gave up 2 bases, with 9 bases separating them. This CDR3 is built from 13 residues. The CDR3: CASMQGTGNTIYF. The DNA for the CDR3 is TGTGCCAGTATGCAGGGGACTGGAAACACCATATATTTT.

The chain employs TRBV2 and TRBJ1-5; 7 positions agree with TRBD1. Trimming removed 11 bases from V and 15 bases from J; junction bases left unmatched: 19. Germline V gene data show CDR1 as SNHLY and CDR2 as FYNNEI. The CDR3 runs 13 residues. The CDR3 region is CAARKGANRGLHF. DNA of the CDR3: TGTGCCGCCAGGAAGGGGGCGAACCGGGGTCTGCATTTT. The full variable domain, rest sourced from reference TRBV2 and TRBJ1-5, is EPEVTQTPSHQVTQMGQEVILRCVPISNHLYFYWYRQILGQKVEFLVSFYNNEISEKSEIFDDQFSVERPDGSNFTLKIRSTKLEDSAMYFCAARKGANRGLHFGDGTRLSIL.

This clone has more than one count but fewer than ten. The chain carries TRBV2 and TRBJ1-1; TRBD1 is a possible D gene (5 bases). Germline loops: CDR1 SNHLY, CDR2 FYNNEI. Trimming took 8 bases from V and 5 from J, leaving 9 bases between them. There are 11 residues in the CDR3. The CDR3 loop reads CASERGTEAFF. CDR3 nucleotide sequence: TGTGCCAGCGAAAGGGGAACTGAAGCTTTCTTT.

The CDR3 spells CASSIESWGPTRGQYF. In DNA form, the CDR3 reads TGTGCCAGTAGTATAGAGTCCTGGGGACCGACGAGGGGGCAGTACTTC. The chain combines TRBV19 with TRBJ2-7; D is possibly TRBD1 or TRBD2 (5 bases each). Trimming cost V 0 bases and J 9 bases, with 21 bases left between them. The CDR3 sequence is 16 residues long. CDR1 LNHDA and CDR2 SQIVND come from the germline V gene (reference sequence). Using reference TRBV19 and TRBJ2-7 for the parts outside the CDR3, the full variable domain is DGGITQSPKYLFRKEGQNVTLSCEQNLNHDAMYWYRQDPGQGLRLIYYSQIVNDFQKGDIAEGYSVSREKKESFPLTVTSAQKNPTAFYLCASSIESWGPTRGQYFGPGTRLTVT.

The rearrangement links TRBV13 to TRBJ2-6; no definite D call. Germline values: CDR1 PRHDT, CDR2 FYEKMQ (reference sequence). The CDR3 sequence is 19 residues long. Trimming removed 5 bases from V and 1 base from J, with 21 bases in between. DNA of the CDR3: TGTGCCAGCAGCCCACAAAGATTTCCATGGGAATCTGGGGCCAACGTCCTGACTTTC. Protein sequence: CASSPQRFPWESGANVLTF.

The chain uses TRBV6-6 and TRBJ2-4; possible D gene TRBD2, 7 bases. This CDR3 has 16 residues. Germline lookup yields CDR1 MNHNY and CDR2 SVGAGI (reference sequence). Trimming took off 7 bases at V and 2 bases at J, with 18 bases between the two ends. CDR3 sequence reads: CASTALGGVTKNIQYF. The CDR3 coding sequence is TGTGCCAGCACTGCTCTAGGGGGGGTGACCAAAAACATTCAGTACTTC.

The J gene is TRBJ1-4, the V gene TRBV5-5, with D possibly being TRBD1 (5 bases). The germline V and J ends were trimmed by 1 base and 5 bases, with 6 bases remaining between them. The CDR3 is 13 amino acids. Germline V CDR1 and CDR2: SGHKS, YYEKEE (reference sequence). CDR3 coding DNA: TGTGCCAGCAGCTTGTGGGGGAATGAAAAACTGTTTTTT. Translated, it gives CASSLWGNEKLFF.

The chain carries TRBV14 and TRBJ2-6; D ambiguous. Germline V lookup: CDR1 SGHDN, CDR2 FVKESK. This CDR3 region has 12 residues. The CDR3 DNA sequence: TGTGCATGCGGCTCTGGGGCCAACGTCCTGACTTTC. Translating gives CACGSGANVLTF. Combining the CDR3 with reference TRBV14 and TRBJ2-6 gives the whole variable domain EAGVTQFPSHSVIEKGQTVTLRCDPISGHDNLYWYRRVMGKEIKFLLHFVKESKQDESGMPNNRFLAERTGGTYSTLKVQPAELEDSGVYFCACGSGANVLTFGAGSRLTVL.

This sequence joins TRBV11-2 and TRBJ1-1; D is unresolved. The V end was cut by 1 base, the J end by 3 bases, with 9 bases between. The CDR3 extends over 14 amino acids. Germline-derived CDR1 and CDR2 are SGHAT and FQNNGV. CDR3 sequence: CASSLVFRDTEAFF. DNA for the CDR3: TGTGCCAGCAGCTTAGTTTTTCGGGACACTGAAGCTTTCTTT.